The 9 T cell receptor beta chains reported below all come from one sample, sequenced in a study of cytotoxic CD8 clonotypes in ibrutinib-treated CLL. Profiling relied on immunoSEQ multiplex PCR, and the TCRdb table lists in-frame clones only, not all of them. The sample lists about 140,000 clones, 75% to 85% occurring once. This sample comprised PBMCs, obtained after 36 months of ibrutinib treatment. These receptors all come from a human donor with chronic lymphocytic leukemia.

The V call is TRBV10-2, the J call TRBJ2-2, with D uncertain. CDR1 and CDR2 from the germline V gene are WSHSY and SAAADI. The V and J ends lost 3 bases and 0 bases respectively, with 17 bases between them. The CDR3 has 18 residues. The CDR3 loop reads CASSDGFHGTTNTGELFF. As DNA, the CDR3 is TGCGCCAGCAGTGATGGTTTCCACGGAACGACGAACACCGGGGAGCTGTTTTTT.

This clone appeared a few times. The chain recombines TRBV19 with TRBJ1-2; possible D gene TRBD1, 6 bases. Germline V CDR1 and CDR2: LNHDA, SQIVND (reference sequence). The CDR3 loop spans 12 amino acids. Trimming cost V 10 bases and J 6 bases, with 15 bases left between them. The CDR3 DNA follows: TGTGCCACCTTGGGACAACAACATGGCTACACCTTC. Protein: CATLGQQHGYTF.

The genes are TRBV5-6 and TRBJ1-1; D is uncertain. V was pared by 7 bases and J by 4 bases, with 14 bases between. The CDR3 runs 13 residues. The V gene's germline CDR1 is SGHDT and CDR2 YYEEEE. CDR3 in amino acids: CASGFVRGTEAFF. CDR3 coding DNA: TGTGCCAGCGGGTTCGTACGCGGCACTGAAGCTTTCTTT.

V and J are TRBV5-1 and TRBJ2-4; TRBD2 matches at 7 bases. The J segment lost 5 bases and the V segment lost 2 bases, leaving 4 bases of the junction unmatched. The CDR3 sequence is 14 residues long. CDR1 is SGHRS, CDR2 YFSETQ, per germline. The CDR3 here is CASSLGAGENIQYF. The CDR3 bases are TGCGCCAGCAGCTTAGGGGCGGGAGAAAACATTCAGTACTTC.

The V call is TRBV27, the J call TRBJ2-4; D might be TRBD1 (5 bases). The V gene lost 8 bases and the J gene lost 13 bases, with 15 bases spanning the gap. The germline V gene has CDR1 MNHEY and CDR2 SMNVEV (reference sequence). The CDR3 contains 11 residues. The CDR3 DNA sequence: TGTGCCAGCGGCATCTTCTGGGGCCAGTACTTC. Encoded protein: CASGIFWGQYF.

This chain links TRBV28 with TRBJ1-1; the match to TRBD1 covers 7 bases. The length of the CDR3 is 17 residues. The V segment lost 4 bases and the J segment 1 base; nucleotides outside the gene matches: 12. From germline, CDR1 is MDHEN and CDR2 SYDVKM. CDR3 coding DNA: TGTGCCAGCAGTTCCGAGGGGCAGGGGGGTTGGAACACTGAAGCTTTCTTT. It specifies CASSSEGQGGWNTEAFF.

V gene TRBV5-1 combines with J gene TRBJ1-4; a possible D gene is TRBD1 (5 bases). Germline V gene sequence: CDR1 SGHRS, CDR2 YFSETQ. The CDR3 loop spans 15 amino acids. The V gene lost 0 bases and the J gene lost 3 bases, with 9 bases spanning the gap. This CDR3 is CASSLDGTSNEKLFF. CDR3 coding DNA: TGCGCCAGCAGCTTGGATGGGACTTCTAATGAAAAACTGTTTTTT.

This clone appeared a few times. CDR3 protein: CASSAGQGHETQYF. CDR3 coding DNA: TGTGCCAGCAGTGCCGGACAGGGTCATGAGACCCAGTACTTC. The chain carries TRBV6-1 and TRBJ2-5, with 8 bases that match TRBD1. The CDR3 runs to 14 residues. Germline V gene sequence: CDR1 MNHNS, CDR2 SASEGT. Trimming cost V 4 bases and J 5 bases; bases outside gene matches: 6.

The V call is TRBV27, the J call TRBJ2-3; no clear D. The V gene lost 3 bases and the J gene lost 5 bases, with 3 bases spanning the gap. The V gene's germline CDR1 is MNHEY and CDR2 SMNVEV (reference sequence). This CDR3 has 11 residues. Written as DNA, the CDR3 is TGTGCCAGCAGTTTTGTAGATACGCAGTATTTT. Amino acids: CASSFVDTQYF.